This TCR beta chain originates from a study of cytomegalovirus exposure and HLA in healthy donors. Turning to the study itself: Among the approximately 430 donors who were genotyped, approximately 84% fell in the genetic ancestry cluster that is associated with self-reported Caucasian donors. Study-wide findings and caveats: Earlier findings revealed that most TCR beta V segments proved productive either about 87% or about 30% of the time. Sequencing likely caused a cluster of highly shared sequence variants.

A word on this clone: What it binds is unknown.

Per the germline V gene, CDR1 is LNHDA and CDR2 is SQIVND (reference sequence). Trimming at V came to 7 bases and at J to 2 bases, leaving 10 bases not matched to a gene. The CDR3 has 17 amino acids. The study ran its PCR with 60 Vbeta and 13 Jbeta primers. Profiling relied on immunoSEQ multiplex PCR, and the TCRdb table lists in-frame clones only, not all of them. The repertoire includes fewer than 250,000 clones, about four fifths of them detected once, and over 4% sits in the top ten. Sequences were obtained from PBMCs. This chain connects TRBV19 to TRBJ2-7; 14 positions agree with TRBD2. The receptor comes from a man aged 30 to 45 in good health and CMV-seropositive. CDR3 loop: CASISRTSGRPPYEQYF. The DNA of the CDR3 is TGTGCCAGTATTAGCCGGACTAGCGGGAGGCCACCCTACGAGCAGTACTTC.